Shown below are 20 T cell receptor beta chains from a single sample sequenced in a study of human T cells and chemical hapten exposure. Documented time point: patch test 3, about 24 weeks after DPC sensitization. Treatment: therapeutic diphenylcyclopropenone sensitization with weekly scalp DPC. TCRdb used MiXCR to reprocess the RACE reads, holding one entry per CDR3 protein. The sample contains fewer than 200,000 distinct CDR3 sequences, about 27% of which appear only once. The starting material was whole blood, obtained in connection with sensitization to the hapten diphenylcyclopropenone (DPC). The receptors originated from a woman younger than 35 with alopecia areata. Some clones in this sample may be carry-over from other donors' samples.

This clonotype came up a few times. The chain employs TRBV6-2 or TRBV6-3 and TRBJ2-5; D call uncertain. Trimming removed 6 bases from V and 7 bases from J, with 6 bases in between. Germline V gives CDR1 MNHEY, CDR2 SVGEGT. CDR3 size: 10 residues. The CDR3 DNA reads TGTGCCAGCAGCTCCGGGACCCAGTACTTC. Amino acids: CASSSGTQYF.

This clonotype showed up just once. V is TRBV5-5 and J is TRBJ1-1; D gene ambiguous. Germline assignment: CDR1 SGHKS and CDR2 YYEKEE (reference sequence). This CDR3 has 11 residues. V was shortened by 4 bases and J by 11 bases, with 12 bases between the two germline ends. The CDR3 nucleotides read TGTGCCAGCAGCCTCCAGTATACTGCTTTCTTT. It encodes CASSLQYTAFF.

This clonotype came up a few times. V gene TRBV20-1 combines with J gene TRBJ2-7, with D possibly matching TRBD2 (6 bases). This CDR3 region has 13 residues. Germline lookup yields CDR1 DFQATT and CDR2 SNEGSKA (reference sequence). Trimming pared 6 bases from V and 5 bases from J, leaving 17 bases between. This CDR3 reads CSATVRGRNEQYF. The CDR3 DNA sequence: TGCAGTGCCACGGTCCGGGGGAGGAACGAGCAGTACTTC.

In this sample, this clonotype turned up a few times. The chain recombines TRBV2 with TRBJ2-2; no firm D call. V gave up 9 bases and J gave up 6 bases, with 8 bases separating them. The germline V gene has CDR1 SNHLY and CDR2 FYNNEI. CDR3 length equals 11 residues. This CDR3 is CARALAGELFF. CDR3 in DNA: TGTGCCAGGGCACTGGCCGGGGAGCTGTTTTTT.

The chain has TRBV4-1 and TRBJ2-3; D possibly uses TRBD1 or TRBD2 (5 bases each). Germline CDR1 MGHRA, CDR2 YSYEKL. With 3 bases removed from V and 6 bases from J, the gap between germline ends came to 13 bases. The CDR3 runs to 14 residues. DNA of the CDR3: TGCGCCAGCAGCCAGAGGGGTATGAAGGATACGCAGTATTTT. It yields the protein CASSQRGMKDTQYF.

There are a few counts of this clonotype. CDR3 sequence (DNA): TGCGCCAGCACCCGAGGGACTAGGTCCGACAATGAGCAGTTCTTC. Its protein product is CASTRGTRSDNEQFF. The gene calls are TRBV5-1 and TRBJ2-1; TRBD2 aligns across 8 bases. This CDR3 is 15 amino acids long. J was trimmed by 5 bases and V by 6 bases; bases with no gene match: 10. CDR1 is SGHRS and CDR2 is YFSETQ in the germline V gene.

This clonotype was seen ten or more times. This chain uses TRBV20-1 with TRBJ2-7; the D call may be TRBD1 or TRBD2 (5 bases each). The CDR3 totals 15 residues. Per the germline V gene, CDR1 is DFQATT and CDR2 is SNEGSKA (reference sequence). Trimming left V 1 base short and J 3 bases short, with 16 bases between. CDR3 in amino acids: CSARGGTGPYYEQYF. The CDR3 DNA is TGCAGTGCTAGAGGAGGGACGGGACCCTACTACGAGCAGTACTTC.

This clonotype came up a few times. This chain uses TRBV11-1 with TRBJ1-1; D call uncertain. This CDR3 is built from 13 residues. V lost 5 bases to trimming and J lost 0 bases, with 7 bases between them. In germline, CDR1 is SGHAT, CDR2 FQDESV (reference sequence). The CDR3 loop reads CASSQTMNTEAFF. Here the CDR3 DNA reads TGTGCCAGCAGCCAGACAATGAACACTGAAGCTTTCTTT.

The chain employs TRBV18 and TRBJ2-3; TRBD1 aligns across 8 bases. The CDR3 runs to 13 residues. The V and J ends lost 4 bases and 6 bases, in that order; junction bases with no gene match: 3. Per the germline V gene, CDR1 is KGHSH and CDR2 is LQKENI. As DNA, the CDR3 is TGTGCCAGCTCACGGACAGGGTCGGATACGCAGTATTTT. This gives the protein CASSRTGSDTQYF.

This clonotype occurred a few times. The gene calls are TRBV3-1 and TRBJ2-7; TRBD1 agrees at 8 bases. V lost 1 base, J lost 5 bases, and 10 bases stayed unmatched. The length of the CDR3 is 16 residues. Germline lookup yields CDR1 LGHDT and CDR2 YNNKEL (reference sequence). CDR3 bases: TGTGCCAGCAGCCAAGCCCTGACAGGGGTAGAAGACGAGCAGTACTTC. Protein: CASSQALTGVEDEQYF.

The rearrangement links TRBV20-1 to TRBJ2-7; 9 bases agree with TRBD1. In germline, CDR1 is DFQATT, CDR2 SNEGSKA (reference sequence). Unmatched junction bases numbered 13, after V lost 6 bases and J lost 4 bases. The CDR3 runs 15 residues. The CDR3 bases are TGCAGTGCCGAGGACGCCGGGACAGGGAGATACGAGCAGTACTTC. Translating gives CSAEDAGTGRYEQYF.

This clonotype was detected ten times or more. V and J are TRBV7-2 and TRBJ1-2; D is unclear. This CDR3 has 13 residues. The V gene lost 6 bases and the J gene lost 6 bases, with 14 bases spanning the gap. Per germline, CDR1 SGHTA and CDR2 FQGNSA. CDR3 region: CASSPYGTHGYTF. The CDR3 DNA is TGTGCCAGCAGTCCATATGGTACACATGGCTACACCTTC.

This rearrangement joins TRBV4-1 to TRBJ2-1, with D perhaps TRBD2 (6 bases). Per germline, CDR1 MGHRA and CDR2 YSYEKL. With 0 bases removed from V and 8 bases from J, the gap between germline ends came to 11 bases. The CDR3 length is 14 residues. The CDR3 spells CASSQDSASDEQFF. CDR3 sequence (DNA): TGCGCCAGCAGCCAAGATTCCGCTAGCGATGAGCAGTTCTTC.

The J gene is TRBJ2-7, the V gene TRBV13; D gene ambiguous. V was clipped by 3 bases and J by 5 bases, with 14 bases between them. Germline assignment: CDR1 PRHDT and CDR2 FYEKMQ (reference sequence). This CDR3 spans 14 amino acids. The CDR3 coding sequence is TGTGCCAGCAGCTTCGGGTCCTCATCTAACGAGCAGTACTTC. Residues: CASSFGSSSNEQYF. Together with reference TRBV13 and TRBJ2-7, the CDR3 gives the full variable domain: AAGVIQSPRHLIKEKRETATLKCYPIPRHDTVYWYQQGPGQDPQFLISFYEKMQSDKGSIPDRFSAQQFSDYHSELNMSSLELGDSALYFCASSFGSSSNEQYFGPGTRLTVT.

The chain has TRBV4-3 and TRBJ2-3; D is undetermined. Germline lookup yields CDR1 LGHNA and CDR2 YSLEER. Trimming cost V 5 bases and J 0 bases, with 12 bases left between them. The CDR3 runs to 15 residues. This chain's CDR3 is CASSNNPGSTDTQYF. CDR3 sequence (DNA): TGCGCCAGCAGCAATAACCCAGGTAGCACAGATACGCAGTATTTT.

This clonotype was seen repeatedly, ten times or more. This chain connects TRBV25-1 to TRBJ1-5, with 8 bases aligning to TRBD1. V lost 4 bases to trimming and J lost 4 bases; unmatched junction nucleotides: 3. Germline CDR1 is MGHDK and CDR2 is SYGVNS. This CDR3 is built from 14 residues. The CDR3 nucleotides are TGTGCCAGCAGTGGACAGGGGAGGAATCAGCCCCAGCATTTT. It yields the protein CASSGQGRNQPQHF.

V and J are TRBV29-1 and TRBJ1-1; no reliable D call. The CDR3 runs to 10 residues. Germline V gene data show CDR1 as SQVTM and CDR2 as ANQGSEA. With 8 bases removed from V and 11 bases from J, the gap between germline ends came to 15 bases. CDR3 sequence: CSPLEGTAFF. CDR3 coding DNA: TGCAGCCCCCTCGAGGGAACGGCTTTCTTT.

The chain combines TRBV29-1 with TRBJ1-3, with D possibly matching TRBD1 (6 bases). V was clipped by 6 bases and J by 1 base, with 19 bases between them. The CDR3 consists of 16 residues. Germline V lookup: CDR1 SQVTM, CDR2 ANQGSEA. In DNA form, the CDR3 reads TGCAGCGTGCTAGCATGGACCCAGGGGTCTGGAAACACCATATATTTT. Translation gives CSVLAWTQGSGNTIYF.

This clonotype was seen ten or more times. The rearrangement joins TRBV12-3 or TRBV12-4 to TRBJ2-7; D remains ambiguous. CDR3 length: 12 amino acids. V was trimmed by 2 bases and J by 6 bases, leaving 8 bases between them. The CDR3 DNA sequence: TGTGCCAGCAGTTTAAAGGCCCGCGAGCAGTACTTC. It codes for CASSLKAREQYF.

In this sample, this clonotype turned up a few times. The CDR3 loop reads CASSFSLLGVIYEQYF. In DNA, the CDR3 is TGTGCCAGCAGCTTTAGCCTATTGGGGGTGATTTACGAGCAGTACTTC. V and J are TRBV11-2 and TRBJ2-7, with D possibly being TRBD1 or TRBD2 (5 bases each). Germline-derived CDR1 and CDR2 are SGHAT and FQNNGV. V lost 3 bases, J lost 4 bases, and 19 bases lay in between. This CDR3 comprises 16 residues.